This T cell receptor beta chain originates from a study of Ad26.COV2.S vaccination and SARS-CoV-2 variants. The overall study: Recipients of Ad26.COV2.S got it intramuscularly, once or twice 56 days apart. Findings and limits, study-wide: Researchers reported similar non-spike TCR breadth in vaccine and placebo recipients.

Measured with immunoSEQ multiplex PCR; TCRdb has only the in-frame clones, and not every one. The sample includes about 410,000 clones, around 89% of them seen just once. The germline V and J ends were trimmed by 4 bases and 8 bases, with 13 bases remaining between them. From germline, CDR1 is SGHNT and CDR2 YYREEE (reference sequence). The CDR3 sequence is 13 residues long. Details on this clone: The antigen is unknown.

Treatment specified: roughly 20 received Ad26.COV2.S at low or high dose, single or two shots; a few received placebo; per-sample allocation not given. At day 63 after the first vaccine or placebo injection, samples were drawn. The sequencing used peripheral blood, collected in a trial of Ad26.COV2.S vaccine versus placebo. The clonotype comes from a person aged 18-65 years who received the Ad26.COV2.S COVID-19 vaccine or a placebo. V usage is TRBV5-4 and J usage is TRBJ2-4; D remains unclear. The CDR3: CASSPEQDHIQYF. In DNA, the CDR3 is TGTGCCAGCAGCCCCGAGCAGGACCACATTCAGTACTTC.